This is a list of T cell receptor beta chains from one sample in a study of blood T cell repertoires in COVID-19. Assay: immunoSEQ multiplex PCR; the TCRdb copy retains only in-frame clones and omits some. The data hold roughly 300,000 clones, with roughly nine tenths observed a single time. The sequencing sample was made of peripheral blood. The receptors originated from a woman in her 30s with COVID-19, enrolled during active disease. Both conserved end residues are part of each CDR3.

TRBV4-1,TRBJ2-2,CASSQAGVGTGELFF
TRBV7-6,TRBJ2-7,CASSSGTRRYEQYF
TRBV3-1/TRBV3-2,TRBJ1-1,CASSQGAGRGWSFF
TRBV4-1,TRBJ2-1,CASSRGGTYGNEQFF
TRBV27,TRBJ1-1,CASRAAGYTEAFF
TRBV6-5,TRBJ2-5,CASSQNRGLRETQYF
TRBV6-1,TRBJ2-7,CASSEPGSEQYF
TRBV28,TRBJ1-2,CASSSGQRLYGYTF
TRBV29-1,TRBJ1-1,CSVGDPGMNTEAFF
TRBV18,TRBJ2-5,CASSAQQGTETQYF
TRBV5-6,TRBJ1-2,CASSLGTGIANYGYTF
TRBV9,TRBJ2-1,CASSVEALPYNEQFF
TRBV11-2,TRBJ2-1,CASSRGQHNEQFF
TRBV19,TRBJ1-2,CASKRGMGTDDGYTF
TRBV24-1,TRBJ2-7,CATSEGDTDSYEQYF
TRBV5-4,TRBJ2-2,CASSSRGANTGELFF
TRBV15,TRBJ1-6,CATSRDLTDNSPLHF
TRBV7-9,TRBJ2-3,CASSRWGRGDTQYF
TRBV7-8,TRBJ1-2,CASSLVRDYGYTF
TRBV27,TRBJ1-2,CASSFRAGYGYTF
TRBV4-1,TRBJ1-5,CASTPRSGATNQPQHF
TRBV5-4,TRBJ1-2,CASSFAGFNYGYTF
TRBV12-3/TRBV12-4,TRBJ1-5,CASSFRRQPQHF
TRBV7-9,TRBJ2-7,CASSLAVLREPRGYEQYF
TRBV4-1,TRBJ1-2,CASSHGTATNYGYTF
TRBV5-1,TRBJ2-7,CASSLVGSPYEQYF
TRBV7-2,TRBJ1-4,CASSLRDRGANEKLFF
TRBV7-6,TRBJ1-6,CASSYLDSGSPLHF
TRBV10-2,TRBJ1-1,CASTNRALRAFF
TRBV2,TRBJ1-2,CASSDRAGAGYTF
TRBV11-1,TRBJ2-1,CASSSNGLTHDEQFF